These T cell receptor beta chains were read from a single sample in a study of T cells in Graves' hyperthyroidism and ophthalmopathy. TCRdb passed the multiplex PCR reads through MiXCR, listing each CDR3 protein once. The table records roughly 510,000 distinct CDR3 sequences, more than 20% of them present only once. Input material: blood. The receptors here all came from a man between 18 and 35 years old with Graves' hyperthyroidism. Each CDR3 is given with its conserved first and last residue. D genes are given only for firm matches. Rows give clone size only sometimes, using once, few, many, or a class for an expanded clone.

TRBV20-1,11,TRBJ2-5,-,many,CSALRVETQYF,TGCAGTGCGCTTCGGGTGGAGACCCAGTACTTC
TRBV10-3,14,TRBJ1-2,-,many,CAILDLGDHYGYTF,TGTGCCATCCTTGACTTAGGGGATCACTATGGCTACACCTTC
TRBV27,18,TRBJ1-5,-,-,CASSLWGGGQGPGEPQHF,TGTGCCAGCAGTTTATGGGGTGGGGGGCAGGGGCCAGGGGAGCCCCAGCATTTT
TRBV19,13,TRBJ2-4,TRBD2,-,CASTPQAGGIQYF,TGTGCCAGTACACCACAGGCGGGGGGCATTCAGTACTTC
TRBV11-3,17,TRBJ2-5,-,many,CASSLEGIGSNQETQYF,TGTGCCAGCAGCTTAGAAGGGATAGGGTCGAACCAAGAGACCCAGTACTTC
TRBV6-1,13,TRBJ2-7,TRBD1,-,CASSMDRGYEQYF,TGTGCCAGCAGTATGGACAGGGGATACGAGCAATACTTC
TRBV29-1,12,TRBJ1-1,-,-,CTRMGDTKQAFF,TGCACTCGAATGGGGGACACCAAACAAGCTTTCTTT
TRBV6-5,13,TRBJ1-2,-,many,CASSYRTDYGYTF,TGTGCCAGCAGTTACCGGACTGACTATGGCTACACCTTC
TRBV4-1,14,TRBJ2-5,-,many,CASSFRETQETQYF,TGCGCCAGCAGCTTTAGGGAGACCCAAGAGACCCAGTACTTC
TRBV10-1,12,TRBJ2-5,-,many,CASQLLRETQYF,TGCGCCAGCCAATTACTGCGGGAGACCCAGTACTTC
TRBV24-1,16,TRBJ1-2,-,once,CATIPTGSNPNYGYTF,TGTGCCACCATACCCACAGGTAGTAATCCTAACTATGGCTACACCTTC